The 32 T cell receptor beta chains presented below share a single source sample, sequenced in a study of blood T cell repertoires in COVID-19. TCRdb keeps only in-frame clones here, not all; method: immunoSEQ multiplex PCR. The sample shows about 100,000 clones, 80% of them seen only once. Sequencing used peripheral blood. These receptors originate from a man aged 65 to 79 with active or convalescent COVID-19.

This chain connects TRBV4-3 to TRBJ1-3; no definite D call. V was clipped by 0 bases and J by 4 bases, with 10 bases between them. The germline V gene has CDR1 LGHNA and CDR2 YSLEER. The CDR3 extends over 15 amino acids. The CDR3 is CASSQDLDRGNTIYF. CDR3 coding DNA: TGCGCCAGCAGCCAAGATCTAGATCGCGGAAACACCATATATTTT.

This chain links TRBV29-1 with TRBJ2-5; TRBD1 is a possible D gene (5 bases). The germline V gene encodes CDR1 SQVTM and CDR2 ANQGSEA. Between the trimmed V and J ends, which lost 8 bases and 3 bases, there was a span of 13 bases. This CDR3 region has 12 residues. The CDR3 reads CSNIGHEETQYF. The CDR3 DNA sequence: TGCAGCAATATTGGACACGAAGAGACCCAGTACTTC.

The chain links TRBV29-1 to TRBJ2-7, with 8 bases fitting TRBD1. CDR3 size: 12 residues. Looked up from germline, CDR1 is SQVTM and CDR2 is ANQGSEA. V dropped 6 bases and J dropped 4; count of bases not matched to a gene: 5. The chain's CDR3 is CSVRQGRYEQYF. CDR3 nucleotide sequence: TGCAGCGTAAGACAGGGGAGATACGAGCAGTACTTC.

V usage is TRBV2 and J usage is TRBJ2-7; perhaps TRBD1 as D (6 bases). The V and J ends lost 6 bases and 7 bases respectively, with 10 bases between them. Germline CDR1 reads SNHLY; CDR2 reads FYNNEI. This CDR3 has 11 residues. CDR3 DNA sequence: TGTGCCAGCAGGGACAGCCCGGAGCAGTACTTC. It is translated as CASRDSPEQYF. Complete variable domain (other parts from reference TRBV2 and TRBJ2-7): EPEVTQTPSHQVTQMGQEVILRCVPISNHLYFYWYRQILGQKVEFLVSFYNNEISEKSEIFDDQFSVERPDGSNFTLKIRSTKLEDSAMYFCASRDSPEQYFGPGTRLTVT.

CDR3 sequence (DNA): TGTGCCAGCAGAACTGGGACTAGCGGGAGGCAAGAGACCCAGTACTTC. It translates to CASRTGTSGRQETQYF. The rearrangement joins TRBV7-6 to TRBJ2-5, with 15 positions matching TRBD2. V lost 6 bases, J lost 2 bases, and 4 bases stayed unmatched. This CDR3 contains 16 residues. The germline CDR1 and CDR2 sequences are SGHVS and FNYEAQ.

The CDR3: CATTPQGDTGELFF. CDR3 bases: TGTGCCACCACGCCGCAGGGGGACACCGGGGAGCTGTTTTTT. The chain links TRBV24-1 to TRBJ2-2; 7 positions match TRBD1. V shed 8 bases, J shed 3 bases, and the junction held 5 bases outside the gene matches. Germline CDR1 reads KGHDR; CDR2 reads SFDVKD. The CDR3 sequence is 14 residues long.

This clone was seen only once. The V call is TRBV28, the J call TRBJ1-2, with TRBD1 matching 7 bases. V shed 1 base and J 2 bases; nucleotides not matched to a gene: 1. Germline loops: CDR1 MDHEN, CDR2 SYDVKM. This CDR3 has 14 residues. CDR3 bases: TGTGCCAGCAGTTTATTGACAGGGAACTATGGCTACACCTTC. It specifies CASSLLTGNYGYTF.

The chain joins TRBV11-1 to TRBJ2-7; a possible D gene is TRBD2 (5 bases). The CDR3 runs 14 residues. Germline V gene sequence: CDR1 SGHAT, CDR2 FQDESV (reference sequence). V was clipped by 3 bases and J by 6 bases, with 15 bases between them. In DNA form, the CDR3 reads TGTGCCAGCAGCTTCTCTATCGACCGGGGCGAGCAGTACTTC. It codes for CASSFSIDRGEQYF.

The chain carries TRBV2 and TRBJ1-3; D is perhaps TRBD1 (5 bases). Trimming cost V 6 bases and J 0 bases, with 21 bases left between them. CDR3 length equals 18 residues. CDR1 is SNHLY, CDR2 FYNNEI, per germline. DNA of the CDR3: TGTGCCAGCAGGCCCGGGGGAAGGGCAACCTTCTCTGGAAACACCATATATTTT. Amino acids: CASRPGGRATFSGNTIYF.

The chain joins TRBV29-1 to TRBJ1-4; 9 bases line up with TRBD1. The CDR3 loop spans 13 amino acids. CDR1 is SQVTM and CDR2 is ANQGSEA in the germline V gene. Trimming removed 7 bases from V and 8 bases from J; junction bases left unmatched: 8. The CDR3 region is CSASGTGSEKLFF. The CDR3 coding sequence is TGCAGCGCCTCCGGGACAGGGAGCGAAAAACTGTTTTTT.

This clone turned up a few times. The V and J genes are TRBV19 and TRBJ2-7, with unresolved D. The V gene lost 5 bases and the J gene lost 2 bases, with 10 bases spanning the gap. Germline V CDR1 and CDR2: LNHDA, SQIVND (reference sequence). The CDR3 loop spans 13 amino acids. The CDR3 region is CASSSDIPYEQYF. CDR3 nucleotides: TGTGCCAGTAGTTCAGACATACCCTACGAGCAGTACTTC. Full variable domain (remainder filled in from reference TRBV19 and TRBJ2-7): DGGITQSPKYLFRKEGQNVTLSCEQNLNHDAMYWYRQDPGQGLRLIYYSQIVNDFQKGDIAEGYSVSREKKESFPLTVTSAQKNPTAFYLCASSSDIPYEQYFGPGTRLTVT.

By share of the sample, this clone is large. This chain joins TRBV7-9 and TRBJ1-2, with D tentatively TRBD1 (6 bases). CDR3 size: 16 residues. The germline V gene has CDR1 SEHNR and CDR2 FQNEAQ (reference sequence). Trimming removed 1 base at V and 3 bases at J, with 15 bases between. CDR3 region: CASSLGGGGLDYGYTF. CDR3 bases: TGTGCCAGCAGCTTAGGGGGCGGGGGCCTTGACTATGGCTACACCTTC. Full variable domain (missing parts from reference TRBV7-9 and TRBJ1-2): DTGVSQNPRHKITKRGQNVTFRCDPISEHNRLYWYRQTLGQGPEFLTYFQNEAQLEKSRLLSDRFSAERPKGSFSTLEIQRTEQGDSAMYLCASSLGGGGLDYGYTFGSGTRLTVV.

The genes are TRBV2 and TRBJ1-1; no firm D call. Trimming removed 8 bases from V and 4 bases from J, with 14 bases in between. The CDR3 has 13 amino acids. From germline, CDR1 is SNHLY and CDR2 FYNNEI. CDR3 coding DNA: TGTGCCAGCGAGTCGGGGAGACTCACTGAAGCTTTCTTT. Translated: CASESGRLTEAFF.

The chain joins TRBV5-1 to TRBJ2-5; 9 nucleotides agree with TRBD2. Trimming at V came to 6 bases and at J to 4 bases, leaving 10 bases not matched to a gene. Germline CDR1 reads SGHRS; CDR2 reads YFSETQ. This CDR3 comprises 15 residues. The CDR3 DNA follows: TGCGCCAGCACCGTAAGCGGGACTAGCAGAGAGACCCAGTACTTC. Protein sequence: CASTVSGTSRETQYF.

V and J are TRBV7-9 and TRBJ2-3; 8 bases are a match to TRBD1. The CDR3 is 15 amino acids. With V trimmed by 3 bases and J by 4 bases, 6 bases remained unmatched. CDR1 is SEHNR, CDR2 FQNEAQ, per germline (reference sequence). CDR3 residues: CASSFGGTGADTQYF. CDR3 in DNA: TGTGCCAGCAGCTTTGGGGGGACAGGAGCAGATACGCAGTATTTT.

This clone showed up just a few times. The V call is TRBV6-1, the J call TRBJ1-6, with D unresolved. Germline V CDR1 and CDR2: MNHNS, SASEGT. CDR3 length: 13 amino acids. V was shortened by 5 bases and J by 10 bases, with 12 bases between the two germline ends. Here the CDR3 DNA reads TGTGCCAGCAGTTCCGGTCCGGTGTCACCCCTCCACTTT. Its protein product is CASSSGPVSPLHF.

The table lists this clone with a count of one. This chain joins TRBV19 and TRBJ2-2, with 7 bases matching TRBD1. The CDR3 has 14 amino acids. The germline CDR1 and CDR2 sequences are LNHDA and SQIVND (reference sequence). V shed 4 bases, J shed 8 bases, and the junction held 7 bases outside the gene matches. The CDR3 nucleotides are TGTGCCAGTAGTACCGGGACAGCGTTAGGGGAGCTGTTTTTT. Translated, it gives CASSTGTALGELFF.

Only one count was recorded for this clone. One end of the junction is discordant with germline, which a read error may explain. J is TRBJ2-1 and V is TRBV2; weak D call: TRBD2 (5 bases). Looked up from germline, CDR1 is SNHLY and CDR2 is FYNNEI. CDR3 length equals 11 residues. The CDR3 region is CASMTNNKQFF. CDR3 sequence (DNA): TGTGCCAGTATGACTAACAATAAGCAGTTCTTC.

V and J are TRBV30 and TRBJ1-4; D remains ambiguous. The CDR3 contains 13 residues. The germline CDR1 and CDR2 sequences are GTSNPN and SVGIG (reference sequence). V lost 7 bases to trimming and J lost 8 bases, with 17 bases between them. The CDR3 DNA sequence: TGTGCCTACTCGGGAGGCGGGAGGGAAAAACTGTTTTTT. It codes for CAYSGGGREKLFF.

This chain uses TRBV5-1 with TRBJ1-1, with no clear D. The CDR3 is 13 residues long. Between the trimmed V and J ends, which lost 1 base and 3 bases, there was a span of 7 bases. In germline, CDR1 is SGHRS, CDR2 YFSETQ. CDR3 DNA: TGCGCCAGCAGCTTGAACGGAGACACTGAAGCTTTCTTT. Translated: CASSLNGDTEAFF.

This clone is a singleton in its sample. CDR3 residues: CASSEMGLAGGNEQFF. CDR3 sequence (DNA): TGTGCCAGCAGCGAAATGGGACTAGCGGGAGGGAATGAGCAGTTCTTC. This chain links TRBV7-2 with TRBJ2-1, with 16 positions matching TRBD2. The CDR3 is 16 residues long. Germline CDR1 and CDR2: SGHTA and FQGNSA. Germline trimming cut 5 bases from V and 7 bases from J; bases unmatched to any gene: 5.

For the CDR3, the DNA is TGCGCCAGCAGCCAAGAGAGAGCTTTTCTCGGGGAGCTGTTTTTT. Amino acid sequence: CASSQERAFLGELFF. The chain has TRBV4-1 and TRBJ2-2; no clear D gene. This CDR3 comprises 15 residues. Trimming took 0 bases from V and 7 from J, leaving 12 bases between them. From germline, CDR1 is MGHRA and CDR2 YSYEKL.

This chain uses TRBV4-1 with TRBJ2-1; 10 bases are a match to TRBD1. The V gene's germline CDR1 is MGHRA and CDR2 YSYEKL. The J segment lost 3 bases and the V segment lost 5 bases, leaving 4 bases of the junction unmatched. This CDR3 comprises 15 residues. The CDR3 protein is CASSDDRGLYNEQFF. For the CDR3, the DNA is TGCGCCAGCAGCGATGACAGGGGGCTCTACAATGAGCAGTTCTTC.

In this sample, this clone turned up a few times. This sequence joins TRBV3-1 (or the pseudogene TRBV3-2) and TRBJ1-4; 7 positions agree with TRBD1. CDR1 is LGHDT and CDR2 is YNNKEL in the germline V gene (reference sequence). This CDR3 is built from 15 residues. V lost 4 bases, J lost 0 bases, and 2 bases stayed unmatched. The CDR3 region has the DNA TGTGCCAGCAGCCTGGGACAGACAACTAATGAAAAACTGTTTTTT. This sequence encodes CASSLGQTTNEKLFF.

The CDR3 is CASRHRGGGTEAFF. CDR3 in DNA: TGTGCCAGCAGGCACAGGGGAGGAGGCACTGAAGCTTTCTTT. This chain links TRBV28 with TRBJ1-1; TRBD1 matches 7 bases. The junction had 8 bases not matched to a gene; V was cut back by 6 bases and J by 4 bases. The CDR3 loop spans 14 amino acids. Germline V CDR1 and CDR2: MDHEN, SYDVKM.

CDR3 sequence (DNA): TGTGCCAGCAGCTTGGATCCTAGCGGGGACAATGAGCAGTTCTTC. Protein sequence: CASSLDPSGDNEQFF. The chain joins TRBV5-4 to TRBJ2-1, with 9 positions matching TRBD2. The CDR3 covers 15 residues. V was clipped by 0 bases and J by 5 bases; unmatched bases: 3. The germline V gene encodes CDR1 SGHNT and CDR2 YYREEE (reference sequence).

This clone was seen a few times. This rearrangement joins TRBV27 to TRBJ2-7; 10 positions match TRBD1. CDR3 length: 14 residues. V shed 6 bases, J shed 7 bases, and the junction held 9 bases outside the gene matches. From germline, CDR1 is MNHEY and CDR2 SMNVEV (reference sequence). The CDR3 DNA follows: TGTGCCAGCAGCCGACAGGGGGCCCCTAAGGAGCAGTACTTC. Translating gives CASSRQGAPKEQYF.

The chain uses TRBV28 and TRBJ1-1; unclear D gene. Trimming shortened V by 1 base and J by 7 bases, and 7 bases separated the two germline ends. The CDR3 is 12 amino acids. The germline V gene encodes CDR1 MDHEN and CDR2 SYDVKM. The CDR3: CASSLFGGEAFF. The CDR3 DNA follows: TGTGCCAGCAGTTTATTTGGCGGTGAAGCTTTCTTT.

The chain employs TRBV10-3 and TRBJ2-2, with 9 nucleotides matching TRBD1. V shed 2 bases, J shed 0 bases, and the junction held 4 bases outside the gene matches. This CDR3 region has 17 residues. The V gene's germline CDR1 is ENHRY and CDR2 SYGVKD. This CDR3 is CAISENRGPSNTGELFF. CDR3 nucleotides: TGTGCCATCAGTGAGAACAGGGGGCCCTCGAACACCGGGGAGCTGTTTTTT.

The rearrangement joins TRBV30 to TRBJ2-1; D unclear. CDR1 and CDR2 (germline): GTSNPN, SVGIG (reference sequence). With 1 base removed from V and 2 bases from J, the gap between germline ends came to 3 bases. This CDR3 has 12 residues. CDR3 residues: CAWSDTYNEQFF. CDR3 bases: TGTGCCTGGAGTGACACCTACAATGAGCAGTTCTTC.

This sequence joins TRBV5-4 and TRBJ1-1; 7 nucleotides match TRBD1. The CDR3 covers 14 residues. V dropped 4 bases and J dropped 4; count of bases not matched to a gene: 7. Germline lookup yields CDR1 SGHNT and CDR2 YYREEE (reference sequence). The CDR3 nucleotides are TGTGCCAGCAGCACAATGGGACAGCCCACTGAAGCTTTCTTT. Translating it yields CASSTMGQPTEAFF. Combining the CDR3 with reference TRBV5-4 and TRBJ1-1 gives the whole variable domain ETGVTQSPTHLIKTRGQQVTLRCSSQSGHNTVSWYQQALGQGPQFIFQYYREEENGRGNFPPRFSGLQFPNYSSELNVNALELDDSALYLCASSTMGQPTEAFFGQGTRLTVV.

J is TRBJ1-3 and V is TRBV12-3 or TRBV12-4; no definite D call. The CDR3 has 13 amino acids. The V and J ends lost 7 bases and 0 bases respectively, with 7 bases between them. CDR3 in amino acids: CASILASGNTIYF. CDR3 bases: TGTGCCAGCATATTGGCCTCTGGAAACACCATATATTTT.